Listed here is a single T cell receptor beta chain. Its antigen remains unidentified. This record comes from a study of shared clonotypes between healthy human individuals. Study findings and constraints: An effect of sequencing depth on clonotype sharing among donors was expected.

The V and J ends lost 8 bases and 4 bases respectively, with 12 bases between them. The CDR3 covers 12 residues. Germline values: CDR1 SEHNR, CDR2 FQNEAQ (reference sequence). A deep-level run was used for the assay. Genomic DNA of each subset was evenly split across several immunoSEQ plates. Data came from immunoSEQ multiplex PCR; TCRdb stores just in-frame clones and leaves some out. The sample lists about 600,000 clones, about 96% occurring once. The source of this sequence is a woman aged 25-40 years in good health. Sequencing was performed on naive CD4+ T cells sorted from blood. Stated subset: CD45RA+ positively selected. This chain uses TRBV7-9 with TRBJ2-7, with D possibly being TRBD1 or TRBD2 (6 bases each). The CDR3 DNA reads as TGTGCCAGCCAAGGGGGGAGATACGAGCAGTACTTC. As protein: CASQGGRYEQYF.